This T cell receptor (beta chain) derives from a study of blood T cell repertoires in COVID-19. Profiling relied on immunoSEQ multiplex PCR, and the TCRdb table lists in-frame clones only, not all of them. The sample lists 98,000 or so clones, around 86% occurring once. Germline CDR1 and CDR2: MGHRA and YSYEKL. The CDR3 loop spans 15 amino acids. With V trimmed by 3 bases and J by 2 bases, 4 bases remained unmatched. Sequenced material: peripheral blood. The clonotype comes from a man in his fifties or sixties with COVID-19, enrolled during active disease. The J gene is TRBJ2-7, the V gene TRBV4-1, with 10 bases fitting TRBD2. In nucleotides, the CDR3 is TGCGCCAGCAGCCAGGTGACTAGCGGGCCCTACGAGCAGTACTTC. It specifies CASSQVTSGPYEQYF.